Listed below are T cell receptor beta chains from one sample, sequenced in a study of T cell responses to AZD1222 COVID-19 vaccine. Sequencing used immunoSEQ multiplex PCR; TCRdb keeps in-frame clones, though not all of them. Here the sample spans about 180,000 clones, 85% to 90% being singletons. The sample consisted of peripheral blood, taken 28 days after the second AZD1222 dose. The receptors were gathered from an adult who received the AZD1222 COVID-19 vaccine. The CDR3 runs from the conserved cysteine through the conserved F or W. The D gene is left open where the match is weak. Rows may omit the clone size; those that give it use once, few, many or a size class.

D gene: .
clone size: .
J gene: TRBJ2-2
V gene: TRBV24-1
CDR3 protein: CATSALHTGELFF
CDR3 DNA: TGTGCCACCAGTGCCCTACACACCGGGGAGCTGTTTTTT

D gene: TRBD2
clone size: .
J gene: TRBJ2-7
V gene: TRBV13
CDR3 protein: CASSTRLAGAPEQYF
CDR3 DNA: TGTGCCAGCAGCACCCGACTAGCGGGAGCACCCGAGCAGTACTTC

D gene: .
clone size: .
J gene: TRBJ1-2
V gene: TRBV6-5
CDR3 protein: CASTGRNYGYTF
CDR3 DNA: TGTGCCAGCACGGGGCGGAACTATGGCTACACCTTC

D gene: .
clone size: .
J gene: TRBJ1-2
V gene: TRBV7-2
CDR3 protein: CASSLGDTGGYTF
CDR3 DNA: TGTGCCAGCAGCTTAGGAGATACGGGGGGCTACACCTTC

D gene: .
clone size: .
J gene: TRBJ1-3
V gene: TRBV6-2/TRBV6-3
CDR3 protein: CASSYYFPLQGFGNTIYF
CDR3 DNA: TGTGCCAGCAGTTACTACTTCCCGCTTCAGGGATTTGGAAACACCATATATTTT

D gene: TRBD1
clone size: .
J gene: TRBJ2-6
V gene: TRBV7-8
CDR3 protein: CASRWDRAVWANVLTF
CDR3 DNA: TGTGCCAGCAGATGGGACAGGGCGGTCTGGGCCAACGTCCTGACTTTC

D gene: TRBD2
clone size: .
J gene: TRBJ2-2
V gene: TRBV7-2
CDR3 protein: CASSSLGTSGRAGELFF
CDR3 DNA: TGTGCCAGCAGCTCCCTCGGGACTAGCGGGAGGGCCGGGGAGCTGTTTTTT

D gene: TRBD1
clone size: .
J gene: TRBJ1-6
V gene: TRBV6-2/TRBV6-3
CDR3 protein: CASSYPGQGGSFGDSPLHF
CDR3 DNA: TGTGCCAGCAGTTACCCCGGACAGGGAGGCTCCTTTGGGGATTCACCCCTCCACTTT

D gene: .
clone size: .
J gene: TRBJ2-7
V gene: TRBV5-1
CDR3 protein: CASRGERFSSYEQYF
CDR3 DNA: TGCGCCAGCAGGGGGGAGCGGTTCAGCTCCTACGAGCAGTACTTC

D gene: .
clone size: .
J gene: TRBJ2-3
V gene: TRBV5-4
CDR3 protein: CASSTRVHGALDTQYF
CDR3 DNA: TGTGCCAGCAGCACCAGGGTGCATGGAGCCCTAGATACGCAGTATTTT

D gene: TRBD2
clone size: .
J gene: TRBJ2-7
V gene: TRBV11-2
CDR3 protein: CASSRAGTSGSYEQYF
CDR3 DNA: TGTGCCAGCAGCCGGGCCGGGACTAGCGGCTCCTACGAGCAGTACTTC

D gene: .
clone size: .
J gene: TRBJ1-6
V gene: TRBV6-2/TRBV6-3
CDR3 protein: CASSLLGLPLHF
CDR3 DNA: TGTGCCAGCAGCCTACTGGGACTTCCCCTCCACTTT

D gene: .
clone size: few
J gene: TRBJ1-1
V gene: TRBV19
CDR3 protein: CASSLWVNTEAFF
CDR3 DNA: TGTGCCAGTAGTCTATGGGTGAACACTGAAGCTTTCTTT

D gene: .
clone size: .
J gene: TRBJ1-5
V gene: TRBV5-1
CDR3 protein: CASSFSQGGQPQHF
CDR3 DNA: TGCGCCAGCAGCTTCAGTCAGGGAGGCCAGCCCCAGCATTTT

D gene: .
clone size: .
J gene: TRBJ1-4
V gene: TRBV5-1
CDR3 protein: CASSFGRQREKLFF
CDR3 DNA: TGCGCCAGCAGCTTTGGTCGGCAACGTGAAAAACTGTTTTTT

D gene: .
clone size: .
J gene: TRBJ1-4
V gene: TRBV4-2
CDR3 protein: CASSPRAGDEKLFF
CDR3 DNA: TGTGCCAGCAGCCCGAGGGCGGGGGATGAAAAACTGTTTTTT

D gene: TRBD2
clone size: .
J gene: TRBJ2-3
V gene: TRBV7-9
CDR3 protein: CASSLSLRLAGTTDTQYF
CDR3 DNA: TGTGCCAGCAGCTTAAGTCTCCGACTAGCGGGGACCACAGATACGCAGTATTTT

D gene: TRBD2
clone size: .
J gene: TRBJ2-1
V gene: TRBV19
CDR3 protein: CASSRLAGVTYNEQFF
CDR3 DNA: TGTGCCAGTAGTAGACTAGCGGGAGTCACCTACAATGAGCAGTTCTTC

D gene: TRBD1
clone size: .
J gene: TRBJ2-5
V gene: TRBV7-2
CDR3 protein: CASSILQGAIQETQYF
CDR3 DNA: TGTGCCAGCAGCATCCTACAGGGGGCTATTCAAGAGACCCAGTACTTC

D gene: .
clone size: few
J gene: TRBJ2-1
V gene: TRBV5-8
CDR3 protein: CASSPGLLINNEQFF
CDR3 DNA: TGTGCCAGCAGCCCGGGACTGCTAATCAACAATGAGCAGTTCTTC

D gene: TRBD2
clone size: .
J gene: TRBJ2-1
V gene: TRBV5-1
CDR3 protein: CASSLDPGLAANEQFF
CDR3 DNA: TGCGCCAGCAGCTTGGACCCGGGACTAGCGGCCAATGAGCAGTTCTTC

D gene: TRBD1
clone size: few
J gene: TRBJ1-2
V gene: TRBV4-1
CDR3 protein: CASSPFLAGQGTYGYTF
CDR3 DNA: TGCGCCAGCAGCCCCTTCTTAGCGGGACAGGGGACTTATGGCTACACCTTC

D gene: .
clone size: .
J gene: TRBJ2-5
V gene: TRBV19
CDR3 protein: CASNPRGGAETQYF
CDR3 DNA: TGTGCCAGTAATCCCAGGGGGGGAGCAGAGACCCAGTACTTC

D gene: .
clone size: .
J gene: TRBJ2-1
V gene: TRBV25-1
CDR3 protein: CASSGQITGGSYNEQFF
CDR3 DNA: TGTGCCAGCAGTGGTCAGATTACAGGAGGCTCCTACAATGAGCAGTTCTTC

D gene: TRBD2
clone size: .
J gene: TRBJ2-7
V gene: TRBV28
CDR3 protein: CASSQSGRAGEQYF
CDR3 DNA: TGTGCCAGCAGTCAAAGCGGGAGGGCCGGCGAGCAGTACTTC

D gene: .
clone size: .
J gene: TRBJ2-7
V gene: TRBV7-9
CDR3 protein: CASSTPSSYEQYF
CDR3 DNA: TGTGCCAGCAGCACCCCGTCCTCCTACGAGCAGTACTTC

D gene: .
clone size: few
J gene: TRBJ2-1
V gene: TRBV19
CDR3 protein: CASSIKMVGRQFF
CDR3 DNA: TGTGCCAGTAGTATTAAAATGGTAGGGCGTCAGTTCTTC

D gene: TRBD1
clone size: .
J gene: TRBJ2-7
V gene: TRBV6-2/TRBV6-3
CDR3 protein: CASSYFTGGTGLGSDEQYF
CDR3 DNA: TGTGCCAGCAGTTACTTTACCGGGGGGACAGGGCTGGGATCGGACGAGCAGTACTTC

D gene: TRBD1
clone size: .
J gene: TRBJ2-3
V gene: TRBV10-3
CDR3 protein: CAIRPGQGSDTQYF
CDR3 DNA: TGTGCCATCAGGCCGGGACAGGGTTCAGATACGCAGTATTTT

D gene: .
clone size: .
J gene: TRBJ1-3
V gene: TRBV7-2
CDR3 protein: CASSLASGTPGNTIYF
CDR3 DNA: TGTGCCAGCAGCTTAGCGTCTGGGACACCTGGAAACACCATATATTTT

D gene: .
clone size: .
J gene: TRBJ1-2
V gene: TRBV18
CDR3 protein: CASSPNLGVSYGYTF
CDR3 DNA: TGTGCCAGCTCACCGAATTTAGGGGTTTCCTATGGCTACACCTTC

D gene: TRBD2
clone size: many
J gene: TRBJ2-2
V gene: TRBV2
CDR3 protein: CASKLSSGNTGELFF
CDR3 DNA: TGTGCCAGCAAACTCTCTAGCGGGAACACCGGGGAGCTGTTTTTT

D gene: .
clone size: .
J gene: TRBJ2-7
V gene: TRBV7-2
CDR3 protein: CASSLPPTASYEQYF
CDR3 DNA: TGTGCCAGCAGCTTACCCCCGACAGCTTCCTACGAGCAGTACTTC

D gene: TRBD1
clone size: .
J gene: TRBJ1-2
V gene: TRBV18
CDR3 protein: CASSDRDREKGYTF
CDR3 DNA: TGTGCCAGCTCCGACCGCGACAGGGAAAAGGGCTACACCTTC

D gene: .
clone size: .
J gene: TRBJ2-7
V gene: TRBV19
CDR3 protein: CASSITGRSYEQYF
CDR3 DNA: TGTGCCAGTAGTATAACTGGGAGATCCTACGAGCAGTACTTC

D gene: .
clone size: once
J gene: TRBJ1-1
V gene: TRBV5-1
CDR3 protein: CASSATRDTEAFF
CDR3 DNA: TGCGCCAGCAGCGCCACGAGGGACACTGAAGCTTTCTTT

D gene: TRBD2
clone size: .
J gene: TRBJ2-3
V gene: TRBV6-2/TRBV6-3
CDR3 protein: CASSGTSAGGDTQYF
CDR3 DNA: TGTGCCAGCAGTGGGACTAGCGCAGGAGGAGATACGCAGTATTTT

D gene: .
clone size: .
J gene: TRBJ2-1
V gene: TRBV5-6
CDR3 protein: CASSLGAADYNEQFF
CDR3 DNA: TGTGCCAGCAGCTTGGGTGCGGCTGATTACAATGAGCAGTTCTTC

D gene: .
clone size: .
J gene: TRBJ2-5
V gene: TRBV9
CDR3 protein: CASSVMAGLFQETQYF
CDR3 DNA: TGTGCCAGCAGCGTAATGGCGGGACTCTTCCAAGAGACCCAGTACTTC

D gene: .
clone size: .
J gene: TRBJ1-6
V gene: TRBV18
CDR3 protein: CASSPQGSDNNSPLHF
CDR3 DNA: TGTGCCAGCTCACCACAGGGGTCTGATAATAATTCACCCCTCCACTTT

D gene: .
clone size: .
J gene: TRBJ2-5
V gene: TRBV28
CDR3 protein: CASSYGVETQYF
CDR3 DNA: TGTGCCAGCAGTTATGGGGTGGAGACCCAGTACTTC

D gene: .
clone size: .
J gene: TRBJ2-5
V gene: TRBV7-7
CDR3 protein: CASSGGDGGTQYF
CDR3 DNA: TGTGCTAGCAGCGGAGGGGACGGGGGGACCCAGTACTTC

D gene: TRBD1
clone size: .
J gene: TRBJ2-7
V gene: TRBV28
CDR3 protein: CASRPQGAKDEQYF
CDR3 DNA: TGTGCCAGCAGACCACAGGGGGCTAAGGACGAGCAGTACTTC

D gene: .
clone size: .
J gene: TRBJ2-7
V gene: TRBV7-2
CDR3 protein: CASSLARPGAGNEQYF
CDR3 DNA: TGTGCCAGCAGCTTAGCGCGTCCAGGGGCGGGTAACGAGCAGTACTTC

D gene: TRBD1
clone size: few
J gene: TRBJ1-2
V gene: TRBV28
CDR3 protein: CASRRTGENYGYTF
CDR3 DNA: TGTGCCAGCCGCAGGACAGGGGAAAACTATGGCTACACCTTC

D gene: TRBD1
clone size: .
J gene: TRBJ1-1
V gene: TRBV19
CDR3 protein: CASSIGPWTGNVNTEAFF
CDR3 DNA: TGTGCCAGTAGTATCGGTCCCTGGACAGGGAACGTGAACACTGAAGCTTTCTTT

D gene: TRBD1
clone size: .
J gene: TRBJ2-7
V gene: TRBV10-3
CDR3 protein: CAISSGQAKYF
CDR3 DNA: TGTGCCATCAGTTCTGGACAGGCTAAGTACTTC

D gene: .
clone size: .
J gene: TRBJ2-5
V gene: TRBV25-1
CDR3 protein: CASSESGTEETQYF
CDR3 DNA: TGTGCCAGCAGCGAGTCCGGGACTGAAGAGACCCAGTACTTC

D gene: .
clone size: .
J gene: TRBJ1-1
V gene: TRBV7-3
CDR3 protein: CASSSGAMNTEAFF
CDR3 DNA: TGTGCCAGCAGCTCGGGAGCTATGAACACTGAAGCTTTCTTT

D gene: .
clone size: once
J gene: TRBJ1-1
V gene: TRBV24-1
CDR3 protein: CATRGRAEAFF
CDR3 DNA: TGTGCCACCCGGGGACGGGCTGAAGCTTTCTTT

D gene: .
clone size: .
J gene: TRBJ2-1
V gene: TRBV9
CDR3 protein: CASSPSSGSFYNEQFF
CDR3 DNA: TGTGCCAGCAGCCCTTCAAGCGGGTCCTTCTACAATGAGCAGTTCTTC

D gene: .
clone size: .
J gene: TRBJ2-4
V gene: TRBV27
CDR3 protein: CASTRRGTPNIQYF
CDR3 DNA: TGTGCCAGCACCCGACGGGGGACACCAAACATTCAGTACTTC

D gene: TRBD2
clone size: .
J gene: TRBJ2-3
V gene: TRBV7-3
CDR3 protein: CASSSGLVTDTQYF
CDR3 DNA: TGTGCCAGCAGCTCCGGACTAGTAACAGATACGCAGTATTTT

D gene: .
clone size: once
J gene: TRBJ1-1
V gene: TRBV19
CDR3 protein: CASSIFPGANTEAFF
CDR3 DNA: TGTGCCAGTAGTATATTTCCGGGGGCGAACACTGAAGCTTTCTTT